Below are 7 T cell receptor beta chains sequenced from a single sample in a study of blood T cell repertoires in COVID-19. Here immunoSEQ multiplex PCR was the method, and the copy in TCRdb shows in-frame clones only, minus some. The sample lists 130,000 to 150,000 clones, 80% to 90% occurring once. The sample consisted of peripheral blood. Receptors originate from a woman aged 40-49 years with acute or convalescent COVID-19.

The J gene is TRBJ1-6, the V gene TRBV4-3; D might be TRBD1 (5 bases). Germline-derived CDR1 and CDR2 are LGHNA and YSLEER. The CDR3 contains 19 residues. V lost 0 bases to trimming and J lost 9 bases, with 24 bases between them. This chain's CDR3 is CASSQDEVQTGVLGSPLHF. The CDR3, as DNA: TGCGCCAGCAGCCAAGATGAGGTACAAACGGGGGTGTTGGGTTCACCCCTCCACTTT.

CDR3 sequence (DNA): TGTGCCAGCAGCTTAGCTACTAACACCGGGGAGCTGTTTTTT. This sequence encodes CASSLATNTGELFF. The chain joins TRBV7-2 to TRBJ2-2; D call uncertain. This CDR3 comprises 14 residues. The ends were cut back, 0 bases at V and 2 bases at J, with 4 bases in the middle. The V gene's germline CDR1 is SGHTA and CDR2 FQGNSA.

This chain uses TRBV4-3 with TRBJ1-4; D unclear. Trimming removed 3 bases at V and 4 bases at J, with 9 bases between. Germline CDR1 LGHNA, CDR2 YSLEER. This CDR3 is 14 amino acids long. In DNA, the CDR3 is TGCGCCAGCAGCCAGGCAACCTTTAATGAAAAACTGTTTTTT. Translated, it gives CASSQATFNEKLFF.

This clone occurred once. CDR3 protein: CASSLIQGETQYF. CDR3 in DNA: TGTGCCAGCAGTTTAATACAGGGAGAGACCCAGTACTTC. V gene TRBV28 combines with J gene TRBJ2-5; D perhaps matches TRBD1 (6 bases). Germline CDR1 MDHEN, CDR2 SYDVKM. The CDR3 totals 13 residues. The V end lost 2 bases, the J end lost 4 bases, and 8 bases lay between the germline ends.

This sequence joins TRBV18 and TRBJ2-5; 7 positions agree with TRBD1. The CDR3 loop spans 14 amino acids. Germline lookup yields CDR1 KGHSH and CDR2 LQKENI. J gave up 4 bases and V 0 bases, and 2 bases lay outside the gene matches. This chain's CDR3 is CASSPPSGGETQYF. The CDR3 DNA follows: TGTGCCAGCTCACCACCGTCAGGGGGAGAGACCCAGTACTTC.

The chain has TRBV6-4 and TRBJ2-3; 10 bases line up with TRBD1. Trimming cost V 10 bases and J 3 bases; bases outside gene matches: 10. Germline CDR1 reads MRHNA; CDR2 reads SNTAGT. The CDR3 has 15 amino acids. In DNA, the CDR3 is TGTGCCACCTCGGGACAGGGGACGCCGACAGATACGCAGTATTTT. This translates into CATSGQGTPTDTQYF.

CDR3 bases: TGCGCCAGCAGCCAAGAGTGGGAGAGCTCCTACGAGCAGTACTTC. It encodes CASSQEWESSYEQYF. The genes are TRBV4-3 and TRBJ2-7; maybe TRBD2 (5 bases). There are 15 residues in the CDR3. V shed 0 bases and J shed 0 bases, with 9 bases lying between them. Germline V gives CDR1 LGHNA, CDR2 YSLEER.